These T cell receptor beta chains were read from a single sample in a study of blood T cell repertoires in COVID-19. Sequencing used immunoSEQ multiplex PCR; TCRdb keeps in-frame clones, though not all of them. Of some 490,000 clones detected, 80% to 90% appear once; the ten largest clones hold around 8%. Sample: PBMCs or T cells enriched from blood (not recorded which). The receptors were gathered from a woman aged 55-75 years who had recovered from COVID-19. Each CDR3 is given with its conserved first and last residue. Each record gives: clone size, J gene, V gene, D gene, CDR3 protein, CDR3 DNA. A D gene is named only where the DNA matches it firmly. The listing skips clone size in some rows; elsewhere it reads once, few, many or a size class.

>-|TRBJ2-7|TRBV27|-
CASSRRQVGHEQYF
TGTGCCAGCAGCCGTAGACAGGTTGGGCACGAGCAGTACTTC
>-|TRBJ1-3|TRBV7-6|-
CASSLGTPISGNTIYF
TGTGCCAGCAGCTTAGGGACACCTATCTCTGGAAACACCATATATTTT
>once|TRBJ1-1|TRBV12-3/TRBV12-4|-
CASTRWGDKAFF
TGTGCCAGCACCAGATGGGGAGACAAAGCTTTCTTT
>-|TRBJ2-1|TRBV24-1|-
CATSDRQSYNEQFF
TGTGCCACCAGTGATCGACAGTCCTACAATGAGCAGTTCTTC
>-|TRBJ2-7|TRBV4-1|TRBD1
CASSPHGQASYEQYF
TGCGCCAGCAGCCCCCATGGACAGGCCTCCTACGAGCAGTACTTC
>-|TRBJ2-4|TRBV19|-
CASSLLGGWTYF
TGTGCCAGTAGTCTACTAGGGGGTTGGACGTACTTC
>-|TRBJ2-1|TRBV24-1|-
CATSDSSQGKMHEQFF
TGTGCCACCAGTGATTCTTCACAGGGCAAGATGCATGAGCAGTTCTTC
>-|TRBJ1-2|TRBV3-1/TRBV3-2|TRBD1
CASSHWSGQGNYGYTF
TGTGCCAGCAGCCATTGGTCCGGACAGGGTAACTATGGCTACACCTTC
>few|TRBJ2-2|TRBV2|-
CASSVQGAGELFF
TGTGCCAGCAGTGTACAGGGAGCCGGGGAGCTGTTTTTT
>-|TRBJ2-3|TRBV5-1|TRBD2
CASSSERGARGTQYF
TGCGCCAGCAGTTCGGAGCGGGGGGCACGCGGTACGCAGTATTTT
>-|TRBJ2-2|TRBV10-3|TRBD2
CAIGRAGGRNTGELFF
TGTGCCATCGGGCGAGCGGGGGGGCGAAACACCGGGGAGCTGTTTTTT
>-|TRBJ1-1|TRBV18|TRBD1
CASSPGQGLWGNTEAFF
TGTGCCAGCTCACCGGGACAGGGGTTATGGGGCAACACTGAAGCTTTCTTT
>once|TRBJ2-5|TRBV14|TRBD2
CASSRASGAGETQYF
TGTGCCAGCAGCCGAGCTAGCGGGGCCGGGGAGACCCAGTACTTC
>-|TRBJ2-3|TRBV9|TRBD2
CASSVLSGVGDTQYF
TGTGCCAGCAGCGTCCTTAGCGGGGTCGGGGATACGCAGTATTTT
>-|TRBJ2-6|TRBV29-1|-
CSVQGAGANVLTF
TGCAGCGTGCAGGGTGCGGGGGCCAACGTCCTGACTTTC
>-|TRBJ2-6|TRBV6-5|-
CASRYSISSGANVLTF
TGTGCCAGCAGGTACAGTATTAGCTCTGGGGCCAACGTCCTGACTTTC
>-|TRBJ2-2|TRBV24-1|TRBD2
CATSEPTSGGSNTGELFF
TGTGCCACCAGTGAGCCCACTAGCGGGGGCTCGAACACCGGGGAGCTGTTTTTT
>once|TRBJ2-7|TRBV6-5|-
CASRVRVSYEQYF
TGTGCCAGCAGAGTCAGGGTCTCCTACGAGCAGTACTTC
>-|TRBJ2-3|TRBV7-8|TRBD2
CASSDRLAGKVSSTDTQYF
TGTGCCAGCAGCGACCGACTAGCGGGGAAGGTTTCTAGCACAGATACGCAGTATTTT
>once|TRBJ1-3|TRBV6-1|-
CASSEGGRRDTIYF
TGTGCCAGCAGTGAGGGGGGACGGCGAGACACCATATATTTT
>once|TRBJ1-5|TRBV4-1|-
CASSQGLGGERQPQHF
TGCGCCAGCAGCCAAGGTCTAGGCGGGGAGCGGCAGCCCCAGCATTTT
>-|TRBJ1-1|TRBV7-9|TRBD1
CASSSTGTVRAFF
TGTGCCAGCAGCTCAACCGGGACAGTACGAGCTTTCTTT
>-|TRBJ2-2|TRBV2|TRBD1
CASTLQGASTGELFF
TGTGCCAGCACGCTACAGGGGGCCTCCACCGGGGAGCTGTTTTTT